This section outlines one TCR beta chain sequence together with its context. The antigen is undetermined. CD4+ T cells from unexposed donors were obtained before the COVID-19 pandemic (2011-2018). This sample is part of a study of CD4 T cells in relation to SARS-CoV-2 and coronaviruses. Findings and caveats of the study: Samples before the pandemic and after infection were not matched within any donor. According to naive versus memory sequencing, detected responses are memory recall, not newly primed. Roughly three fifths of donors had memory CD4+ clonotypes crossrecognizing SARS-CoV-2 and common cold coronavirus spike.

The CDR3 runs 14 residues. The germline CDR1 and CDR2 sequences are SGHTA and FQGTGA. Trimming took 5 bases from V and 6 from J; bases not matched to a gene: 5. Only in-frame clones appear in the TCRdb table, and some are missing; sequencing was by immunoSEQ multiplex PCR. The data show approximately 59,000 clones, about 89% seen once. The source is a human donor in good health. Sample: memory CD4+ T cells from PBMCs. The chain carries TRBV7-3 and TRBJ2-7; 12 bases map to TRBD2. The CDR3 reads CASSLTSGSREQYF. The CDR3 DNA reads TGTGCCAGCAGCCTGACTAGCGGGAGTCGCGAGCAGTACTTC.